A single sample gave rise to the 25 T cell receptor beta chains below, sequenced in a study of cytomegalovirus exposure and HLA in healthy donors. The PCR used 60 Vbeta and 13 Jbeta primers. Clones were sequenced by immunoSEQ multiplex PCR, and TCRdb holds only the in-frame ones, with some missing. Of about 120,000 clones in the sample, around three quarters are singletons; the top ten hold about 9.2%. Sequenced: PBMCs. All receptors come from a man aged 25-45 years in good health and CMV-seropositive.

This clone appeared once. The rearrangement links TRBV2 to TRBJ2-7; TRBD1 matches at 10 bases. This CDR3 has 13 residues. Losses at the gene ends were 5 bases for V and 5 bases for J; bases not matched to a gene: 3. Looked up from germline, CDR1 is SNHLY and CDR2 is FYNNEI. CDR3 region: CASSPTGGNEQYF. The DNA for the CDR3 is TGTGCCAGCAGTCCGACAGGGGGCAACGAGCAGTACTTC.

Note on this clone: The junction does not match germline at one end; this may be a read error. The CDR3 DNA is TGTTCCAGCAGCTTAAGGGACAGCGGAGCCAAAAACATTCAGTACTTC. Protein: CSSSLRDSGAKNIQYF. The gene calls are TRBV7-9 and TRBJ2-4; TRBD1 aligns across 7 bases. There are 16 residues in the CDR3. Germline V lookup: CDR1 SEHNR, CDR2 FQNEAQ (reference sequence).

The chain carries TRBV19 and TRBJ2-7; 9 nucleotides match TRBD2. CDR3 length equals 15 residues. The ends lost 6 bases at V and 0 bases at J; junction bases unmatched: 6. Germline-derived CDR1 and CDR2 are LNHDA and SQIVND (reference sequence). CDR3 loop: CASSFVAGVSYEQYF. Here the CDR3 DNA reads TGTGCCAGTAGCTTTGTAGCGGGGGTCTCCTACGAGCAGTACTTC.

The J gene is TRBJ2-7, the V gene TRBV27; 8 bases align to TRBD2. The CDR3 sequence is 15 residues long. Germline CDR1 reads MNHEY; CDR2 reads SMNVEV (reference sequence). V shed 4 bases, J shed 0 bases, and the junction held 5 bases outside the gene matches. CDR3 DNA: TGTGCCAGCAGTTATGGTGCGGGGGGCTCCTACGAGCAGTACTTC. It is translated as CASSYGAGGSYEQYF.

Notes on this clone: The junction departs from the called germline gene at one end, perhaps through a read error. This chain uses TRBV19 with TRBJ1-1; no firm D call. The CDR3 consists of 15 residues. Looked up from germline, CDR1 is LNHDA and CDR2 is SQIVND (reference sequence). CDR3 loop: CASSVEDSEGTEAFF. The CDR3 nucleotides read TGTGCCAGTAGTGTAGAGGATTCTGAGGGAACTGAAGCTTTCTTT.

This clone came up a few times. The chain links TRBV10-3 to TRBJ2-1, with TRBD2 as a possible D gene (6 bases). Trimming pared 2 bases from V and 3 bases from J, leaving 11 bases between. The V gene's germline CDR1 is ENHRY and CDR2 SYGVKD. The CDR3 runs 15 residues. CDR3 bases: TGTGCCATCAGTGAGGGAGGGAGCGGCTACAATGAGCAGTTCTTC. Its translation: CAISEGGSGYNEQFF.

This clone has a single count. CDR3 nucleotides: TGCAGCGTTGCGGGACAGGGGTCCGACGAGCAGTACTTC. Its translation is CSVAGQGSDEQYF. This chain joins TRBV29-1 and TRBJ2-7; 10 bases align to TRBD1. Germline CDR1 is SQVTM and CDR2 is ANQGSEA. CDR3 length: 13 amino acids. The V and J ends lost 4 bases and 5 bases, in that order; junction bases with no gene match: 5.

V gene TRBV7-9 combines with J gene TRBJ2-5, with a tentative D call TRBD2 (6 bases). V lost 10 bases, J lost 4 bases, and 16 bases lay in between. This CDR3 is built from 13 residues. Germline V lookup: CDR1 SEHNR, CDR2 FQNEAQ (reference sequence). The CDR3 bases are TGTGCCATACCTCGGGGGAGAGCAGAGACCCAGTACTTC. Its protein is CAIPRGRAETQYF.

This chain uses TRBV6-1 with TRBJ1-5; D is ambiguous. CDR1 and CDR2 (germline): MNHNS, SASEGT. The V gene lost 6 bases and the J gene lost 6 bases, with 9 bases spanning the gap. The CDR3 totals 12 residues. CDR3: CASSLLSQPQHF. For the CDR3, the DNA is TGTGCCAGCAGCCTCCTGAGTCAGCCCCAGCATTTT.

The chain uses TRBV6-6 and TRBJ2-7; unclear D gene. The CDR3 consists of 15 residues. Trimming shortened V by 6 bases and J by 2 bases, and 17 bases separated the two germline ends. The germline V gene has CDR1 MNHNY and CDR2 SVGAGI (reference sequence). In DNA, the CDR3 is TGTGCCAGCAGACCTATTGAGTCTTCTACCTACGAGCAGTACTTC. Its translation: CASRPIESSTYEQYF.

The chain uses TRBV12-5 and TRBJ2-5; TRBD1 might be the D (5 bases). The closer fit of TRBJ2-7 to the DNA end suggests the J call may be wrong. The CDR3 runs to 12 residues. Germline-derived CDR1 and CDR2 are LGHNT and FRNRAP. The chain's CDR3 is CASGLVGVEQYF. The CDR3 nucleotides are TGTGCTAGTGGTTTGGTAGGGGTCGAGCAGTACTTC.

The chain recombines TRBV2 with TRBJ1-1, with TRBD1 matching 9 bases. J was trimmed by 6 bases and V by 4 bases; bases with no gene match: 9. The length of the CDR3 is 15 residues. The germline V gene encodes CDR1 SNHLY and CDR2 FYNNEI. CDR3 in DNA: TGTGCCAGCAGTGTTATGTTAGGGACAGGGTCTGAAGCTTTCTTT. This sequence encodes CASSVMLGTGSEAFF. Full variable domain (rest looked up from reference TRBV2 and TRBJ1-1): EPEVTQTPSHQVTQMGQEVILRCVPISNHLYFYWYRQILGQKVEFLVSFYNNEISEKSEIFDDQFSVERPDGSNFTLKIRSTKLEDSAMYFCASSVMLGTGSEAFFGQGTRLTVV.

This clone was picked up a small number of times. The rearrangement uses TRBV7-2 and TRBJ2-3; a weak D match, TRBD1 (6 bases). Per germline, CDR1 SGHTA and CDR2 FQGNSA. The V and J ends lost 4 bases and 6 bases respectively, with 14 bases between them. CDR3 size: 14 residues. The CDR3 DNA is TGTGCCAGCAGCTCGACAGGTTGGGCGGATACGCAGTATTTT. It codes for CASSSTGWADTQYF.

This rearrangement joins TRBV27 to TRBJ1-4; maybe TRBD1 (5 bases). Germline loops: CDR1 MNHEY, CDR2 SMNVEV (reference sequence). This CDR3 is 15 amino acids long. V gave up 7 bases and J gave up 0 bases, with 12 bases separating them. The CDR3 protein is CASTNRTTTNEKLFF. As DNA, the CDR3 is TGTGCCAGCACAAACAGGACTACAACTAATGAAAAACTGTTTTTT.

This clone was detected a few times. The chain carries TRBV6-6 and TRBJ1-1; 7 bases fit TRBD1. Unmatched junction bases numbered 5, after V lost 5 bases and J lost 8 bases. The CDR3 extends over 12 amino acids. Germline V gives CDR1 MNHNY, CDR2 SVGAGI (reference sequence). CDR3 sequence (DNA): TGTGCCAGCAGTAGCCGGGACAGCGAAGCTTTCTTT. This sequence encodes CASSSRDSEAFF.

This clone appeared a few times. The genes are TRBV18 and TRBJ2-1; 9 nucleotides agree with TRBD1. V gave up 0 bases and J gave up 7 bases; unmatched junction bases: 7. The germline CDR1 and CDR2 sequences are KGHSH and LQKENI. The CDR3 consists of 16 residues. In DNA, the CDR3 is TGTGCCAGCTCACCACCGGGACAGGGATTTTGGAATGAGCAGTTCTTC. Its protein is CASSPPGQGFWNEQFF.

Written as DNA, the CDR3 is TGCGCCAGCAGCTTGGACAGGGGGCTGCAAGAGACCCAGTACTTC. Its translation: CASSLDRGLQETQYF. V and J are TRBV5-1 and TRBJ2-5; 9 nucleotides line up with TRBD1. This CDR3 has 15 amino acids. CDR1 is SGHRS and CDR2 is YFSETQ in the germline V gene. The V and J ends lost 0 bases and 2 bases, in that order; junction bases with no gene match: 2.

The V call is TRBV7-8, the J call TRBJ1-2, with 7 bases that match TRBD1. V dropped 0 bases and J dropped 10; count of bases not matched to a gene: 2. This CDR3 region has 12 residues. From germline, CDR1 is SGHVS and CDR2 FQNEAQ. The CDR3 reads CASSLAGQAYTF. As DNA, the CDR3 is TGTGCCAGCAGCTTAGCCGGACAGGCCTACACCTTC.

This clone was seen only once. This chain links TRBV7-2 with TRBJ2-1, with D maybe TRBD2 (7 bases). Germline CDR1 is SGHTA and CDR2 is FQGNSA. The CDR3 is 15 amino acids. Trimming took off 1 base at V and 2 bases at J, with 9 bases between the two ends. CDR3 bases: TGTGCCAGCAGCTTAGAGGGGGGGGCCTACAATGAGCAGTTCTTC. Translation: CASSLEGGAYNEQFF. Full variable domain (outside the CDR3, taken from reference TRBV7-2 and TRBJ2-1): GAGVSQSPSNKVTEKGKDVELRCDPISGHTALYWYRQSLGQGLEFLIYFQGNSAPDKSGLPSDRFSAERTGGSVSTLTIQRTQQEDSAVYLCASSLEGGAYNEQFFGPGTRLTVL.

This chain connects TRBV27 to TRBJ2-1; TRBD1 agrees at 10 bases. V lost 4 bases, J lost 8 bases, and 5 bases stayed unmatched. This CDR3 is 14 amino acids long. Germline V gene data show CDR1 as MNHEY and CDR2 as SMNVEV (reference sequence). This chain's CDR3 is CASSSKTGGDEQFF. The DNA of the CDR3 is TGTGCCAGCAGTTCAAAGACAGGGGGCGATGAGCAGTTCTTC.

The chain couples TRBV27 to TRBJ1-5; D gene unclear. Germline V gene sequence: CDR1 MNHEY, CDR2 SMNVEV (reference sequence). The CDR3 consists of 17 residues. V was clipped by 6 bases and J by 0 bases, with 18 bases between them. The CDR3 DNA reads TGTGCCAGCAGGCCGGGGAACAGAGTGTATAGCAATCAGCCCCAGCATTTT. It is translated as CASRPGNRVYSNQPQHF.

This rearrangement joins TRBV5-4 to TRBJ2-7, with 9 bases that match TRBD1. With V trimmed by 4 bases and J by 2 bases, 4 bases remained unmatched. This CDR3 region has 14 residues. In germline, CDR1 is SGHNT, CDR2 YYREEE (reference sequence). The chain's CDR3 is CASSPQGAAYEQYF. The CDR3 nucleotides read TGTGCCAGCAGCCCACAGGGGGCGGCCTACGAGCAGTACTTC.

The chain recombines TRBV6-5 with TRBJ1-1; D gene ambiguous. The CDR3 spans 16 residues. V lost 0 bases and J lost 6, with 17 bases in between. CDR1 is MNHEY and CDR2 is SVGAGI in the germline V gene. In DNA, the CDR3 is TGTGCCAGCAGTTACTCGAACATTGATTTTAATGCTGAAGCTTTCTTT. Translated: CASSYSNIDFNAEAFF.

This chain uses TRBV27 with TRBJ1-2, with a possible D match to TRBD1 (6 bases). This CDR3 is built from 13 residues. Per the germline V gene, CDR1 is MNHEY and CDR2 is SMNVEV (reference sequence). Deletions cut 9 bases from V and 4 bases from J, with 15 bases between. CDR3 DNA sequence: TGTGCCAGTTCCCGGGACAAAGGCTATGGCTACACCTTC. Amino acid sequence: CASSRDKGYGYTF.

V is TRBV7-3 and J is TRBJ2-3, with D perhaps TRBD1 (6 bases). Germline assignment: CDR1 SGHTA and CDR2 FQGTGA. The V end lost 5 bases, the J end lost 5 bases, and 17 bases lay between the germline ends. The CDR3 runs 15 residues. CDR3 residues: CASSQGMARGDTQYF. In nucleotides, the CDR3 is TGTGCCAGCAGCCAGGGGATGGCACGCGGAGATACGCAGTATTTT.